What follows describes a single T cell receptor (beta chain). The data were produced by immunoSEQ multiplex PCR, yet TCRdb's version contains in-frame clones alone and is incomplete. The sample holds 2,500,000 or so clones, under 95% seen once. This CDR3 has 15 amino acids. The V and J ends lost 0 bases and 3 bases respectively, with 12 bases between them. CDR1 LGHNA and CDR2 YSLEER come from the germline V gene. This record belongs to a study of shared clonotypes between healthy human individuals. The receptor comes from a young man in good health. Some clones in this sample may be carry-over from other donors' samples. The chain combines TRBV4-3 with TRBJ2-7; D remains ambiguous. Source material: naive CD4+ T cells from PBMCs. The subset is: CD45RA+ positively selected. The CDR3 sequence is CASSQDKGRIYEQYF. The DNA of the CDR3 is TGCGCCAGCAGCCAAGATAAAGGCAGAATCTACGAGCAGTACTTC.